Reported below is one TCR beta chain. What it recognizes is unknown. The data were taken from a study of T cell responses to AZD1222 COVID-19 vaccine. Study-wide results and limits: White British people made up most donors, females outnumbered males, and clonal diversity was possibly underestimated.

The table came from immunoSEQ multiplex PCR; TCRdb's copy has only in-frame clones and leaves some out. The data show roughly 80,000 clones, approximately 90% seen once. Trimming shortened V by 7 bases and J by 5 bases, and 13 bases separated the two germline ends. This CDR3 region has 12 residues. Per germline, CDR1 SGDLS and CDR2 YYNGEE. The chain is built from TRBV9 and TRBJ2-7; D may match TRBD1 or TRBD2 (5 bases each). Sample: peripheral blood, taken on day 0 of MenACWY control vaccination. This sequence originates from an adult in good health. The CDR3 loop reads CASGTTNHEQYF. CDR3 DNA: TGTGCCAGCGGGACGACAAACCACGAGCAGTACTTC.